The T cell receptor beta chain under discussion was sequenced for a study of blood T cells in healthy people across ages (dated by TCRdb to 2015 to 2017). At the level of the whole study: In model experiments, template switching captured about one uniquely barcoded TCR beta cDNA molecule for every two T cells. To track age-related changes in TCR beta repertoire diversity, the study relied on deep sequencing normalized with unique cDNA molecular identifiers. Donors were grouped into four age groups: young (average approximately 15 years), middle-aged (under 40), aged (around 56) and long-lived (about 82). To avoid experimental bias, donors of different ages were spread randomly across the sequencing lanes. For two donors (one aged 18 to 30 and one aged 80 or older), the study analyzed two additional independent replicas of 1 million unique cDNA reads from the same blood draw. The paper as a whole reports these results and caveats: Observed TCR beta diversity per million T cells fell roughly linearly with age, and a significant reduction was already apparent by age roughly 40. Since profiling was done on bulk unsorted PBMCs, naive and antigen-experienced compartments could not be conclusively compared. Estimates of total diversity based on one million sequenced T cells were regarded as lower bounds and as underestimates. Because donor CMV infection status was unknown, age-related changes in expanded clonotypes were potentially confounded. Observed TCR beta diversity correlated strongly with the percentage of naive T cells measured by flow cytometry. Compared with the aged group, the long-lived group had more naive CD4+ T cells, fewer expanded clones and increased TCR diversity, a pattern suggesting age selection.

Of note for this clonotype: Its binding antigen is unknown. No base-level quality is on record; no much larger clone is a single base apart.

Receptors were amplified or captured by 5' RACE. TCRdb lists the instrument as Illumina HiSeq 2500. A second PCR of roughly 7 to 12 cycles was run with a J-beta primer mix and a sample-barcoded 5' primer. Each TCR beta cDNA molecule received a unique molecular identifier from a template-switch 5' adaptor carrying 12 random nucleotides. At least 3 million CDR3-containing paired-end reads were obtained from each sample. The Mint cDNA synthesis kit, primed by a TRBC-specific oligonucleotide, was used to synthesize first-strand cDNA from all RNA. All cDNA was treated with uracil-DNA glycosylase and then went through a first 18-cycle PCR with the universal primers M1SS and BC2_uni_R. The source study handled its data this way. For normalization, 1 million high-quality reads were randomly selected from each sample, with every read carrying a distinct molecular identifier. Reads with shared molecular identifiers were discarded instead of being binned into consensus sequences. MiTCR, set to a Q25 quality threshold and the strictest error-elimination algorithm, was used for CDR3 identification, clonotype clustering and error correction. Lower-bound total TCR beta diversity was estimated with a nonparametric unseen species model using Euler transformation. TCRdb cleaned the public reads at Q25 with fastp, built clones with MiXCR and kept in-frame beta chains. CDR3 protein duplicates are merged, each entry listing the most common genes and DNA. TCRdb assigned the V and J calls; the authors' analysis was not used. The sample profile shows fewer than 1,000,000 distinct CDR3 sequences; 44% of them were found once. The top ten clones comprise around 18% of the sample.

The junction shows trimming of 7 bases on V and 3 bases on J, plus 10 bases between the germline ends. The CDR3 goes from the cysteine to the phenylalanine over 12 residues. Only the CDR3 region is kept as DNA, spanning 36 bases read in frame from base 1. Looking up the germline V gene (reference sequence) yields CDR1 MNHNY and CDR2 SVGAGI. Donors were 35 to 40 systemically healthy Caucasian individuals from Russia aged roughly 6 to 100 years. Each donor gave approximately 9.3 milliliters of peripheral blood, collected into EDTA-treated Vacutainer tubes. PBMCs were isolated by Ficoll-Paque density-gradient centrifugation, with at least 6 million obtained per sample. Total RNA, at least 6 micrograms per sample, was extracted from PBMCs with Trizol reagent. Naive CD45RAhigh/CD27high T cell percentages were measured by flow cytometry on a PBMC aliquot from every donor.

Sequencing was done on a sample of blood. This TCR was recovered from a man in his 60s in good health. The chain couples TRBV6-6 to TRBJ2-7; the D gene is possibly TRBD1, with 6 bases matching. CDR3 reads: CASTGRGYEQYF. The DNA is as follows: TGTGCCAGCACGGGCAGGGGCTACGAGCAGTACTTC.